This TCR beta chain was captured by sequencing in a study of blood T cell repertoires in COVID-19. Across the study: Sites across the United States, Italy and Spain contributed samples from acute and convalescent COVID-19. Nucleic acid was either cDNA or gDNA, and it came from T cells, B-cell-depleted T cells, or PBMCs.

V gave up 1 base and J gave up 1 base; unmatched junction bases: 3. The V gene's germline CDR1 is KGHDR and CDR2 SFDVKD. The CDR3 spans 16 residues. Only a few counts were recorded for this clone. Authors' methods: Estimates of nucleated cell counts were drawn from the amplification of reference gene primers. The protocol was immunoSEQ multiplex PCR, while the TCRdb copy is restricted to in-frame clones and leaves out a portion. Clone size and the V and J calls come from that table; the DNA yielded D and trimming. The table has tens of thousands of clones, around 90% seen once. V is TRBV24-1 and J is TRBJ2-3; 8 nucleotides match TRBD1. The sequence derives from a male donor with acute or convalescent COVID-19. The sequencing input was peripheral blood. The CDR3 sequence is CATSDFTGQGTDTQYF. The CDR3 region has the DNA TGTGCCACCAGTGATTTCACGGGACAGGGCACAGATACGCAGTATTTT.